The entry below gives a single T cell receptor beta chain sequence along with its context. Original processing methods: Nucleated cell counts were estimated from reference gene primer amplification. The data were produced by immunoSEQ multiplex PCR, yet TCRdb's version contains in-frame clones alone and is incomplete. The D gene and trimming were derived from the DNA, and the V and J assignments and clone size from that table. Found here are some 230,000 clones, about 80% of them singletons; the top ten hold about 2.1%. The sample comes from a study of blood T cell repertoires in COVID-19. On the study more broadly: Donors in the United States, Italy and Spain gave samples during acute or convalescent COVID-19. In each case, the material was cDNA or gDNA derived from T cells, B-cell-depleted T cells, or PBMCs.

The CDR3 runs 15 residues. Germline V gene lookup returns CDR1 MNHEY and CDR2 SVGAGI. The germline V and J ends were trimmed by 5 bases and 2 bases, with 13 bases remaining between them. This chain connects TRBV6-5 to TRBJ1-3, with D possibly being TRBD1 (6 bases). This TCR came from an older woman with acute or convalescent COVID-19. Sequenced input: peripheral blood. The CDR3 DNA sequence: TGTGCCAGCAGTCCCTGGGGGCTGACTGGAAACACCATATATTTT. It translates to CASSPWGLTGNTIYF.